The clone carrying this T cell receptor beta chain was detected ten times or more. Its cognate antigen is unknown. This sample was taken from a study of metastatic and nonmetastatic thyroid tumors. Study observations and caveats: Relative to benign nodules, malignant thyroid tumors were reportedly characterized by significantly elevated TCR beta diversity in blood and tumor.

Using MiXCR, TCRdb re-called clones from the PCR reads. The table has about 23,000 clones, about 26% seen once. Treatment of any kind had been given to no patient before thyroid surgery. This clonotype was sampled from a male donor with papillary thyroid cancer or a benign thyroid nodule (not recorded which). Some clones in this sample may be carry-over from other donors' samples. The sample consisted of blood.

The CDR3 is CASSLTQGWAYEQYF. The CDR3 nucleotides read TGTGCCAGCAGTTTAACGCAGGGGTGGGCCTACGAGCAGTACTTC. The genes are TRBV28 and TRBJ2-7; maybe TRBD1 (6 bases). From germline, CDR1 is MDHEN and CDR2 SYDVKM. This CDR3 region has 15 residues. Trimming stripped 2 bases from V and 2 bases from J, with 13 bases between. Drawing the rest from reference TRBV28 and TRBJ2-7, the complete variable domain is DVKVTQSSRYLVKRTGEKVFLECVQDMDHENMFWYRQDPGLGLRLIYFSYDVKMKEKGDIPEGYSVSREKKERFSLILESASTNQTSMYLCASSLTQGWAYEQYFGPGTRLTVT.